The 24 T cell receptor beta chains below come from one sample, sequenced in a study of neurological immune-mediated disorders. MiXCR, run by TCRdb on the 5' RACE reads, gives a single entry per CDR3 protein. The sample includes approximately 38,000 distinct CDR3 sequences, 2.5% seen only once; the top ten take approximately 2.2%. The source material was PBMCs. These receptors were obtained from a man aged 45-60 years with multiple sclerosis.

This clonotype was recorded at least ten times. The chain uses TRBV6-6 and TRBJ1-5; 7 bases match TRBD1. The germline V gene has CDR1 MNHNY and CDR2 SVGAGI (reference sequence). The J segment lost 6 bases and the V segment lost 4 bases, leaving 18 bases of the junction unmatched. CDR3 length: 18 residues. The CDR3 DNA follows: TGTGCCAGCAGTTCCCCAGAATCTGGGCAGGGGGTGGGTCAGCCCCAGCATTTT. Translation gives CASSSPESGQGVGQPQHF.

This clonotype was counted ten times or more. The chain uses TRBV5-1 and TRBJ2-2; no reliable D call. Germline assignment: CDR1 SGHRS and CDR2 YFSETQ. The V end lost 7 bases, the J end lost 2 bases, and 9 bases lay between the germline ends. The CDR3 loop spans 13 amino acids. This CDR3 reads CASGSLNTGELFF. CDR3 bases: TGCGCCAGCGGAAGCCTTAACACCGGGGAGCTGTTTTTT.

Ten or more counts support this clonotype. The V and J genes are TRBV20-1 and TRBJ2-3; a possible D gene is TRBD1 (6 bases). The V end lost 4 bases, the J end lost 2 bases, and 13 bases lay between the germline ends. The germline V gene encodes CDR1 DFQATT and CDR2 SNEGSKA (reference sequence). The CDR3 is 14 residues long. Here the CDR3 reads CSAKGGPFTDTQYF. The CDR3 DNA reads TGCAGTGCTAAAGGGGGTCCCTTCACAGATACGCAGTATTTT.

This clonotype was seen more than once but under ten times. Compared with germline, one end of the junction differs, possibly owing to a read error. This sequence joins TRBV27 and TRBJ1-5, with TRBD1 identical over 9 bases. Germline V gives CDR1 MNHEY, CDR2 SMNVEV (reference sequence). The CDR3 contains 14 residues. The CDR3: CASSRDRVEQPQNF. The CDR3 DNA sequence: TGTGCCAGCAGCAGGGACAGGGTTGAACAGCCCCAGAATTTT.

Many counts were recorded for this clonotype. The J gene is TRBJ2-2, the V gene TRBV6-5; D possibly uses TRBD1 or TRBD2 (6 bases each). CDR3 size: 16 residues. The germline V gene has CDR1 MNHEY and CDR2 SVGAGI. Trimming left V 2 bases short and J 3 bases short, with 13 bases between. The CDR3: CASSYEGGRDTGELFF. CDR3 in DNA: TGTGCCAGCAGTTACGAGGGGGGCCGGGACACCGGGGAGCTGTTTTTT.

This clonotype was picked up many times. The junction departs from germline at one end; a sequencing error may be responsible. The chain carries TRBV7-2 and TRBJ2-2; 11 positions agree with TRBD2. The CDR3 contains 16 residues. Germline V gene data show CDR1 as SGHTA and CDR2 as FQGNSA. CDR3 sequence (DNA): TGTGCCAGCAGTTTAGCGGGGGGGCCGCGCACCGGGGAGCTGTTTTTT. Translating it yields CASSLAGGPRTGELFF. The whole variable domain, filled in from reference TRBV7-2 and TRBJ2-2, reads GAGVSQSPSNKVTEKGKDVELRCDPISGHTALYWYRQSLGQGLEFLIYFQGNSAPDKSGLPSDRFSAERTGGSVSTLTIQRTQQEDSAVYLCASSLAGGPRTGELFFGEGSRLTVL.

This clonotype occurred many times. The chain employs TRBV29-1 and TRBJ1-3; D is ambiguous. This CDR3 is built from 13 residues. Germline CDR1 SQVTM, CDR2 ANQGSEA. V dropped 0 bases and J dropped 0 bases, with 3 bases sitting between them. The CDR3 loop reads CSVEESSGNTIYF. The CDR3 nucleotides are TGCAGCGTTGAAGAGAGCTCTGGAAACACCATATATTTT.

In its sample, this clonotype ranks as medium-sized. The chain employs TRBV5-1 and TRBJ1-1; 8 bases agree with TRBD1. J was trimmed by 1 base and V by 0 bases; bases with no gene match: 2. Germline CDR1 and CDR2: SGHRS and YFSETQ. The CDR3 has 15 amino acids. This CDR3 is CASSLGGTGNTEAFF. Here the CDR3 DNA reads TGCGCCAGCAGCTTGGGGGGGACAGGGAACACTGAAGCTTTCTTT.

There are many counts of this clonotype. The chain links TRBV20-1 to TRBJ2-1; D possibly uses TRBD1 or TRBD2 (5 bases each). Trimming shortened V by 3 bases and J by 0 bases, and 12 bases separated the two germline ends. The CDR3 runs to 15 residues. Germline V gives CDR1 DFQATT, CDR2 SNEGSKA (reference sequence). Here the CDR3 DNA reads TGCAGTGCTAGGGATTCGGGGCCCTCCTACAATGAGCAGTTCTTC. It yields the protein CSARDSGPSYNEQFF.

This clonotype was recorded at least ten times. The genes are TRBV12-3 or TRBV12-4 and TRBJ1-5, with TRBD1 as a possible D gene (5 bases). Trimming pared 3 bases from V and 7 bases from J, leaving 16 bases between. There are 15 residues in the CDR3. For the CDR3, the DNA is TGTGCCAGCAGTTTTGGTCCGACAGATGACCAGCCCCAGCATTTT. Protein: CASSFGPTDDQPQHF.

At least ten counts were recorded for this clonotype. The chain combines TRBV5-1 with TRBJ2-5, with D perhaps being TRBD1 or TRBD2 (5 bases each). The CDR3 totals 16 residues. Trimming took 0 bases from V and 1 from J, leaving 13 bases between them. The V gene's germline CDR1 is SGHRS and CDR2 YFSETQ. CDR3 sequence reads: CASSLAVGTTQETQYF. The CDR3 DNA follows: TGCGCCAGCAGCTTGGCCGTCGGGACCACCCAAGAGACCCAGTACTTC.

The table lists this clonotype with many counts. V usage is TRBV2 and J usage is TRBJ1-1; 7 bases map to TRBD1. Trimming cost V 4 bases and J 5 bases; bases outside gene matches: 4. The CDR3 covers 13 residues. In germline, CDR1 is SNHLY, CDR2 FYNNEI. CDR3 sequence reads: CASSGQGETEAFF. Written as DNA, the CDR3 is TGTGCCAGCAGTGGACAGGGTGAGACTGAAGCTTTCTTT.

Ten or more counts support this clonotype. The chain recombines TRBV5-1 with TRBJ2-7; 10 bases are shared with TRBD1. Trimming removed 4 bases from V and 1 base from J; junction bases left unmatched: 5. CDR3 length: 15 amino acids. CDR1 and CDR2 (germline): SGHRS, YFSETQ. CDR3 sequence: CASSPKGQGSYEQYF. Here the CDR3 DNA reads TGCGCCAGCAGCCCAAAGGGACAGGGGTCCTACGAGCAGTACTTC.

This clonotype was counted many times. The chain joins TRBV7-9 to TRBJ2-5; D might be TRBD2 (6 bases). Trimming pared 3 bases from V and 7 bases from J, leaving 18 bases between. CDR3 length equals 15 residues. Germline V lookup: CDR1 SEHNR, CDR2 FQNEAQ (reference sequence). CDR3 amino acids: CASSFGTPMEGTQYF. For the CDR3, the DNA is TGTGCCAGCAGCTTTGGTACTCCGATGGAGGGGACCCAGTACTTC.

This clonotype was found many times. The CDR3, as DNA: TGCGCCAGCAGCTTGGTCCTAGCCGGGGAGCTGTTTTTT. Protein product: CASSLVLAGELFF. The genes are TRBV5-1 and TRBJ2-2; D uncertain. CDR1 is SGHRS and CDR2 is YFSETQ in the germline V gene. Trimming took 0 bases from V and 6 from J, leaving 6 bases between them. CDR3 length equals 13 residues.

The sample holds many counts of this clonotype. The chain couples TRBV4-3 to TRBJ1-3; D unclear. The germline V gene encodes CDR1 LGHNA and CDR2 YSLEER. CDR3 length equals 14 residues. The V gene lost 0 bases and the J gene lost 8 bases, with 11 bases spanning the gap. The DNA for the CDR3 is TGCGCCAGCAGCCAAGATATAGGGAGGGACACCATATATTTT. Its protein product is CASSQDIGRDTIYF.

This clonotype was detected ten times or more. The chain's CDR3 is CASSFSGGRHSDTQYF. In DNA, the CDR3 is TGCGCCAGCAGCTTTAGCGGGGGCCGTCACTCAGATACGCAGTATTTT. The V call is TRBV5-1, the J call TRBJ2-3; 9 positions agree with TRBD2. Unmatched junction bases numbered 8, after V lost 2 bases and J lost 4 bases. CDR3 length equals 16 residues. Germline lookup yields CDR1 SGHRS and CDR2 YFSETQ.

This clonotype was counted ten times or more. The chain recombines TRBV3-1 with TRBJ2-1, with 12 bases that match TRBD2. In germline, CDR1 is LGHDT, CDR2 YNNKEL (reference sequence). The CDR3 totals 17 residues. V lost 3 bases to trimming and J lost 7 bases; unmatched junction nucleotides: 10. This CDR3 reads CASSHLRGLAGQNEQFF. Written as DNA, the CDR3 is TGTGCCAGCAGCCACCTCAGGGGACTAGCGGGTCAGAATGAGCAGTTCTTC.

There are many counts of this clonotype. The V gene is TRBV14, the J gene TRBJ2-3; D perhaps matches TRBD2 (7 bases). Trimming stripped 3 bases from V and 5 bases from J, with 21 bases between. The germline V gene encodes CDR1 SGHDN and CDR2 FVKESK. The CDR3 runs 17 residues. CDR3 in DNA: TGTGCCAGCAGCCAGAGCGGGGACAAAGCCTCGAGAGATACGCAGTATTTT. This gives the protein CASSQSGDKASRDTQYF. Looking up the rest from reference TRBV14 and TRBJ2-3 gives the full variable domain: EAGVTQFPSHSVIEKGQTVTLRCDPISGHDNLYWYRRVMGKEIKFLLHFVKESKQDESGMPNNRFLAERTGGTYSTLKVQPAELEDSGVYFCASSQSGDKASRDTQYFGPGTRLTVL.

Ten or more counts support this clonotype. This chain joins TRBV2 and TRBJ1-2; D perhaps matches TRBD1 (5 bases). V lost 0 bases, J lost 8 bases, and 13 bases lay in between. The CDR3 runs 14 residues. Germline-derived CDR1 and CDR2 are SNHLY and FYNNEI. In nucleotides, the CDR3 is TGTGCCAGCAGTGAAGCGAGGTCAGGGTCAGGCTACACCTTC. As protein: CASSEARSGSGYTF.

On this clonotype: A much more abundant neighbour one base away suggests this may be a read error. No conserved phenylalanine or tryptophan ends this CDR3, so it is likely a read error. Because the CDR3's place on the DNA is in doubt, the DNA is left out and the CDR3 is given as listed by TCRdb. The chain has TRBV28 and TRBJ1-6. The CDR3 comprises 12 residues, both ends counted. Germline V gene lookup returns CDR1 MDHEN and CDR2 SYDVKM. This CDR3 is CASSLVGSPLNS.

Turning to this clonotype: The germline gene is not matched at one end of the junction; a read error may be the cause. This sequence joins TRBV7-2 and TRBJ1-5; D not resolved. CDR3 size: 12 residues. Germline V gene sequence: CDR1 SGHTA, CDR2 FQGNSA. CDR3 protein: CASSFRDQPQNF. The CDR3 DNA follows: TGTGCCAGCAGCTTCCGGGATCAGCCCCAGAATTTT.

In this sample, this clonotype turned up many times. One junction end disagrees with the germline gene, perhaps due to a read error. The V call is TRBV27, the J call TRBJ2-7; D is possibly TRBD1 or TRBD2 (6 bases each). The CDR3 is made up of 11 amino acids. The germline CDR1 and CDR2 sequences are MNHEY and SMNVEV (reference sequence). The chain's CDR3 is CASSFGGTLFF. The CDR3 region has the DNA TGTGCCAGCAGTTTTGGGGGGACACTGTTCTTC.

This clonotype was recorded many times. V usage is TRBV15 and J usage is TRBJ1-5; tentatively, D is TRBD1 (6 bases). Trimming removed 1 base from V and 4 bases from J, with 17 bases in between. The germline V gene has CDR1 LNHNV and CDR2 YYDKDF (reference sequence). CDR3 size: 17 residues. The CDR3 sequence is CATSRGGTSDANQPQHF. CDR3 in DNA: TGTGCCACCAGCAGAGGAGGGACATCGGACGCTAATCAGCCCCAGCATTTT.